This T cell receptor beta chain was sequenced in a study of T cell responses to AZD1222 COVID-19 vaccine. The CDR3 is 14 amino acids. CDR1 is SGHDT and CDR2 is YYEEEE in the germline V gene. Deletions cut 4 bases from V and 2 bases from J, with 12 bases between. TCRdb's table, derived via immunoSEQ multiplex PCR, lists solely in-frame clones and lacks some. This sample has roughly 78,000 clones; around four fifths occur once, and the top ten carry 2.9%. This chain uses TRBV5-6 with TRBJ2-5; tentative D call: TRBD1 (5 bases). This material consisted of peripheral blood, taken on day 0 of AZD1222 vaccination. This clonotype was obtained from an adult in good health. The CDR3 region has the DNA TGTGCCAGCAGCCTGGGGCGGCAGCAAGAGACCCAGTACTTC. It specifies CASSLGRQQETQYF.